The 8 T cell receptor beta chains reported below all come from one sample, sequenced in a study of control samples from healthy donors and cancer patients. The method was immunoSEQ multiplex PCR; TCRdb's version includes in-frame clones alone and lacks a portion of them. This sample has roughly 370,000 clones; around 90% occur once, and the top ten carry over 5.5%. The specimen was PBMCs. Receptor source: a man aged 35 to 55 with head and neck cancer.

This clone appeared a single time. CDR3 sequence reads: CASSQVHWSIGTGGEEGDGYTF. In DNA, the CDR3 is TGTGCCAGCAGCCAAGTCCATTGGAGTATCGGGACAGGGGGCGAAGAAGGGGATGGCTACACCTTC. The chain uses TRBV14 and TRBJ1-2, with 12 bases identical to TRBD1. Per the germline V gene, CDR1 is SGHDN and CDR2 is FVKESK. The ends lost 1 base at V and 6 bases at J; junction bases unmatched: 24. The CDR3 totals 22 residues.

The chain carries TRBV27 and TRBJ2-1; no definite D call. Trimming left V 6 bases short and J 5 bases short, with 8 bases between. CDR3 length equals 12 residues. Germline V gene sequence: CDR1 MNHEY, CDR2 SMNVEV (reference sequence). CDR3 amino acids: CASSPPNNEQFF. The CDR3 nucleotides are TGTGCCAGCAGCCCCCCCAACAATGAGCAGTTCTTC.

This rearrangement joins TRBV20-1 to TRBJ2-2; 12 bases are a match to TRBD1. V was pared by 3 bases and J by 7 bases, with 9 bases of the junction left unmatched. The CDR3 spans 16 residues. Germline values: CDR1 DFQATT, CDR2 SNEGSKA (reference sequence). The CDR3, as DNA: TGCAGTGCTAGTTCCTCGGGACAGGGGGCGAACGGGGAGCTGTTTTTT. Its protein product is CSASSSGQGANGELFF.

The chain links TRBV24-1 to TRBJ1-1; maybe TRBD1 (5 bases). The germline V gene has CDR1 KGHDR and CDR2 SFDVKD. The CDR3 is 15 residues long. The V gene lost 2 bases and the J gene lost 6 bases, with 15 bases spanning the gap. CDR3 region: CATSDSTQGVAEAFF. CDR3 sequence (DNA): TGTGCCACCAGTGATTCCACCCAGGGAGTCGCTGAAGCTTTCTTT.

This clone was seen a handful of times. The rearrangement joins TRBV9 to TRBJ2-1, with 7 bases identical to TRBD2. The length of the CDR3 is 16 residues. From germline, CDR1 is SGDLS and CDR2 YYNGEE. V dropped 4 bases and J dropped 0; count of bases not matched to a gene: 7. The CDR3 region has the DNA TGTGCCAGCAGCCGGGGGGACGGTCCCTCCTACAATGAGCAGTTCTTC. Protein: CASSRGDGPSYNEQFF.

This clone is a singleton in its sample. V gene TRBV5-5 combines with J gene TRBJ1-1; 9 bases agree with TRBD1. The CDR3 is 14 residues long. Per germline, CDR1 SGHKS and CDR2 YYEKEE (reference sequence). Germline trimming cut 2 bases from V and 5 bases from J; bases unmatched to any gene: 4. As DNA, the CDR3 is TGTGCCAGCAGCTTAAGACAGGGGGTTACTGAAGCTTTCTTT. Amino acids: CASSLRQGVTEAFF. Based on the CDR3 plus reference TRBV5-5 and TRBJ1-1, the full variable domain is DAGVTQSPTHLIKTRGQQVTLRCSPISGHKSVSWYQQVLGQGPQFIFQYYEKEERGRGNFPDRFSARQFPNYSSELNVNALLLGDSALYLCASSLRQGVTEAFFGQGTRLTVV.

The chain couples TRBV6-2 or TRBV6-3 to TRBJ2-1; the D gene is possibly TRBD2 (6 bases). Trimming shortened V by 4 bases and J by 5 bases, and 18 bases separated the two germline ends. Germline CDR1 MNHEY, CDR2 SVGEGT. The CDR3 is 16 amino acids. This chain's CDR3 is CASSWVGGKQNNEQFF. In DNA, the CDR3 is TGTGCCAGCAGTTGGGTGGGGGGAAAACAAAACAATGAGCAGTTCTTC.

This clone was recorded only once. This chain joins TRBV30 and TRBJ2-7; 8 bases fit TRBD2. Per the germline V gene, CDR1 is GTSNPN and CDR2 is SVGIG (reference sequence). V lost 7 bases and J lost 3; bases outside the gene matches: 5. The CDR3 is 12 residues long. CDR3 coding DNA: TGTGCCTTTCTGGGGACTAGCTACGAGCAGTACTTC. Its translation: CAFLGTSYEQYF.